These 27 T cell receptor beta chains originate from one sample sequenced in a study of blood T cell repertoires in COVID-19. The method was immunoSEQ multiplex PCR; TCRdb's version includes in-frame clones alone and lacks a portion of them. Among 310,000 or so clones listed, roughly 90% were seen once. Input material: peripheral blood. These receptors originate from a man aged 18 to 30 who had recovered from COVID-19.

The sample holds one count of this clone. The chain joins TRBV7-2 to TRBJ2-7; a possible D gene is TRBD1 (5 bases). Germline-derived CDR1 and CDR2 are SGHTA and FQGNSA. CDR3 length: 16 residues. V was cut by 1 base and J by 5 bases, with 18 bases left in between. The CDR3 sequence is CASSLGPPGISHEQYF. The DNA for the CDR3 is TGTGCCAGCAGCTTAGGACCCCCAGGGATTTCCCACGAGCAGTACTTC.

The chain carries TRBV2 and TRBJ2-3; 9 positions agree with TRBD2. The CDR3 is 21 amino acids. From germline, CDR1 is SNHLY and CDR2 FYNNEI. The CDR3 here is CAQPGVLLGTRAGGHTDTQYF. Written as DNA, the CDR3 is TGTGCACAGCCCGGCGTTTTACTCGGAACCCGAGCGGGAGGACACACAGATACGCAGTATTTT.

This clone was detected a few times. DNA of the CDR3: TGTGCCAGCTCACCCGGGACAGGTGGCCATGAGCAGTTCTTC. Its protein is CASSPGTGGHEQFF. The gene calls are TRBV18 and TRBJ2-1; TRBD1 agrees at 8 bases. The CDR3 has 14 amino acids. Germline CDR1 is KGHSH and CDR2 is LQKENI. After removal of 3 bases from V and 8 bases from J, the junction contained 6 bases not matched to a gene.

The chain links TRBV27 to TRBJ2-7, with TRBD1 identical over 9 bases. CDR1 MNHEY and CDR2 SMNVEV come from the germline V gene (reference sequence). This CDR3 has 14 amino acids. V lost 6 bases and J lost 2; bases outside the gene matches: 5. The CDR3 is CASSDRGLTYEQYF. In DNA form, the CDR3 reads TGTGCCAGCAGCGACAGGGGGTTAACCTACGAGCAGTACTTC.

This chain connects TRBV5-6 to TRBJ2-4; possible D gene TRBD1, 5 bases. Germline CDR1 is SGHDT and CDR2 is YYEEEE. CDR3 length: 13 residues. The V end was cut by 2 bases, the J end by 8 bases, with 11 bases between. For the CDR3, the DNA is TGTGCCAGCAGCTTAGGGCGCAGGGACATTCAGTACTTC. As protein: CASSLGRRDIQYF.

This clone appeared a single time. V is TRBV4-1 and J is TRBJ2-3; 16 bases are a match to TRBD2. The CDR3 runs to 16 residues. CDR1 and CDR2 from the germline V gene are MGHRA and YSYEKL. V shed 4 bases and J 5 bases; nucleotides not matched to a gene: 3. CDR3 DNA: TGCGCCAGCAGCCGGGGACTAGCGGGAGGGCAAGATACGCAGTATTTT. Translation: CASSRGLAGGQDTQYF.

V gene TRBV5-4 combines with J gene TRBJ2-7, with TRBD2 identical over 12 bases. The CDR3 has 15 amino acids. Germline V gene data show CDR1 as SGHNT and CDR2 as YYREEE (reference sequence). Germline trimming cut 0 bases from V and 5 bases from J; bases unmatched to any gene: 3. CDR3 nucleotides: TGTGCCAGCAGCTTGGCGACTAGCGGGAGCAACGAGCAGTACTTC. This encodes CASSLATSGSNEQYF.

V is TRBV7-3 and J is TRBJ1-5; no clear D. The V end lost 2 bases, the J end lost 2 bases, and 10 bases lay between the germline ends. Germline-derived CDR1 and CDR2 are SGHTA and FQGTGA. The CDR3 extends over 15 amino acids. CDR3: CASSLDGQGNQPQHF. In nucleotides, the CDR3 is TGTGCCAGCAGCTTAGATGGGCAGGGCAATCAGCCCCAGCATTTT.

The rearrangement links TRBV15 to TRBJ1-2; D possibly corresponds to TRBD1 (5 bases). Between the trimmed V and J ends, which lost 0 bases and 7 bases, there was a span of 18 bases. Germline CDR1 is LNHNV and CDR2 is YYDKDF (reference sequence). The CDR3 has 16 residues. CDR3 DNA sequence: TGTGCCACCAGCAGAGATGGAGAGCAGGGAAGAGCTGGCTACACCTTC. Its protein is CATSRDGEQGRAGYTF.

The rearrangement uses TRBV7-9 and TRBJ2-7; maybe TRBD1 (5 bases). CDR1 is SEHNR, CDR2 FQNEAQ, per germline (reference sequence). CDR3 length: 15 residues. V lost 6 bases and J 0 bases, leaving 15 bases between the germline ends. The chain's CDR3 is CASSSNRLISYEQYF. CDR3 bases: TGTGCCAGCAGTTCAAACAGGCTAATCTCCTACGAGCAGTACTTC.

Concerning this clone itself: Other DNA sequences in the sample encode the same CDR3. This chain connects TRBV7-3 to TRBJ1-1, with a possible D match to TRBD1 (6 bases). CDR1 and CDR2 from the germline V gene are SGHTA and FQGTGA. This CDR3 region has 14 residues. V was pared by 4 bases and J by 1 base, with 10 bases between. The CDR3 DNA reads TGTGCCAGCAGCTCGCAGGGGCCGAACACTGAAGCTTTCTTT. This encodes CASSSQGPNTEAFF.

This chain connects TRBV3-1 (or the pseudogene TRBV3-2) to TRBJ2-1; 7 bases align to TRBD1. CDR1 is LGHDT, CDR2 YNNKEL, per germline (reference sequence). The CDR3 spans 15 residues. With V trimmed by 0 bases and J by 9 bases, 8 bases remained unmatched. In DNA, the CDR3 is TGTGCCAGCAGCCAAGATTCGGGACAGCCAGGTGAGCAGTTCTTC. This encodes CASSQDSGQPGEQFF.

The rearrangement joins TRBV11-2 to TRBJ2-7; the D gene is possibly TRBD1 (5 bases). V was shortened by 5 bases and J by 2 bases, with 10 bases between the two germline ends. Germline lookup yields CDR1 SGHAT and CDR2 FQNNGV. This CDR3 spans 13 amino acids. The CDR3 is CASSQGHTYEQYF. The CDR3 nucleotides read TGTGCCAGCAGCCAAGGACATACCTACGAGCAGTACTTC.

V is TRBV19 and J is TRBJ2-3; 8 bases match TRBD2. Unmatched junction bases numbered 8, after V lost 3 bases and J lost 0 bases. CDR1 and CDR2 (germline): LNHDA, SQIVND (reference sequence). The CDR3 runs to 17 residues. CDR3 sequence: CASSIVVSSGSTDTQYF. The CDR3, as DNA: TGTGCCAGTAGTATTGTGGTGTCTAGCGGGAGCACAGATACGCAGTATTTT.

In nucleotides, the CDR3 is TGTGCCAGCTCTTGGGGACAGGGTTCCTACGAGCAGTACTTC. It encodes CASSWGQGSYEQYF. The chain employs TRBV18 and TRBJ2-7; 9 nucleotides line up with TRBD1. Germline CDR1 is KGHSH and CDR2 is LQKENI. The ends lost 6 bases at V and 1 base at J; junction bases unmatched: 4. CDR3 length: 14 amino acids.

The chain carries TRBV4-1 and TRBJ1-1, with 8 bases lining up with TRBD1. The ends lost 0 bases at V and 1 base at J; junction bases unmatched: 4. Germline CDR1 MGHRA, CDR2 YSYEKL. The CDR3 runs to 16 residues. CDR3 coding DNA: TGCGCCAGCAGCCAAGATCAAGGACAGGGGAACACTGAAGCTTTCTTT. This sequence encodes CASSQDQGQGNTEAFF.

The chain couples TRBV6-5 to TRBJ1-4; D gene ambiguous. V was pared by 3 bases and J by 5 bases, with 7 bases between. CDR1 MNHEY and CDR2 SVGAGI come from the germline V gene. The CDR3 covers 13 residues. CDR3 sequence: CASSYRGNEKLFF. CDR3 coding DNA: TGTGCCAGCAGTTATAGAGGCAATGAAAAACTGTTTTTT.

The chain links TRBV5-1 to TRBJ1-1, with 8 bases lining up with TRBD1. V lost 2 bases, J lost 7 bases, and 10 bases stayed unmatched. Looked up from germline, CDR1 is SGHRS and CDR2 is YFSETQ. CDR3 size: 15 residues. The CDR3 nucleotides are TGCGCCAGCAGCTTTAGGACAGGGATACCCGGTGAAGCTTTCTTT. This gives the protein CASSFRTGIPGEAFF.

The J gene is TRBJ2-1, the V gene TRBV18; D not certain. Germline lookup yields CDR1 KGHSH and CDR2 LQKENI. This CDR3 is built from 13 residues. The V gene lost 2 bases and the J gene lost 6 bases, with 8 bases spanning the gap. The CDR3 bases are TGTGCCAGCTCACCAAACCGAGGCAATGAGCAGTTCTTC. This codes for CASSPNRGNEQFF.

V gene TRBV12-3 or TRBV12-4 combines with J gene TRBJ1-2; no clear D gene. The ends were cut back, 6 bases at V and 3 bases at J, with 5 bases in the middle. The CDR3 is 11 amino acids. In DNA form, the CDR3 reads TGTGCCAGCAGCCCGGACTATGGCTACACCTTC. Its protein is CASSPDYGYTF.

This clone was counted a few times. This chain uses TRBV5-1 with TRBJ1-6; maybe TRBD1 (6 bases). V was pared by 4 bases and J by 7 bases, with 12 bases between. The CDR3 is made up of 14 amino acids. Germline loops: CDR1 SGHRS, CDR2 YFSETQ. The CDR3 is CASSVDSSNSPLHF. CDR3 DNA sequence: TGCGCCAGCAGCGTGGACAGCAGCAATTCACCCCTCCACTTT.

CDR3 DNA: TGTGCCAGCACCAACTCGAGGGGAGGGGAGACCCAGTACTTC. Translation gives CASTNSRGGETQYF. The V gene is TRBV5-4, the J gene TRBJ2-5; 7 nucleotides match TRBD2. The CDR3 is 14 residues long. J gave up 5 bases and V 6 bases, and 10 bases lay outside the gene matches. CDR1 and CDR2 from the germline V gene are SGHNT and YYREEE (reference sequence).

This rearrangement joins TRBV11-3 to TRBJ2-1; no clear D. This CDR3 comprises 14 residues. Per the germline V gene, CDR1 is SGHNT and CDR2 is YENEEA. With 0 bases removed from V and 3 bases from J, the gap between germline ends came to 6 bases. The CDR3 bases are TGTGCCAGCAGCTTAGACGGCGGCTACAATGAGCAGTTCTTC. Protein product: CASSLDGGYNEQFF.

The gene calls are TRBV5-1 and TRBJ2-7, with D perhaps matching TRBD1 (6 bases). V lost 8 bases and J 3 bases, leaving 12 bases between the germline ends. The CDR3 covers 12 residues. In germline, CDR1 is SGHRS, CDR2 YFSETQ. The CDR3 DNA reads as TGCGCCAGTAGCGACAGGATCTACGAGCAGTACTTC. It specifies CASSDRIYEQYF.

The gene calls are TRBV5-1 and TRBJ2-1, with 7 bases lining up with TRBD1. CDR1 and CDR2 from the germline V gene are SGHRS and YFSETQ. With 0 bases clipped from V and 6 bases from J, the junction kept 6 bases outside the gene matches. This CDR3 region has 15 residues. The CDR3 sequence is CASSLESAGGNEQFF. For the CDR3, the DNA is TGCGCCAGCAGCTTGGAATCGGCAGGGGGCAATGAGCAGTTCTTC.

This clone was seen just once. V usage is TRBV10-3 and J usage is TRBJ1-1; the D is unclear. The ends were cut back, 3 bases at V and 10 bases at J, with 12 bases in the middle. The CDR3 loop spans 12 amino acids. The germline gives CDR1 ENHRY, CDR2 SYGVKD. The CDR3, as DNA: TGTGCCATCAGTGAAGGGTTGGGAGGAGCTTTCTTT. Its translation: CAISEGLGGAFF.

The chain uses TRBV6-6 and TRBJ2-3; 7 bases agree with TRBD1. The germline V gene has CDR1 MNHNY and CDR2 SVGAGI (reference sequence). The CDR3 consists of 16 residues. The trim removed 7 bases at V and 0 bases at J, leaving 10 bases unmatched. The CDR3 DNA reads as TGTGCCAGCATTCCACCAGGGGGTGAAAGCACAGATACGCAGTATTTT. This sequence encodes CASIPPGGESTDTQYF.